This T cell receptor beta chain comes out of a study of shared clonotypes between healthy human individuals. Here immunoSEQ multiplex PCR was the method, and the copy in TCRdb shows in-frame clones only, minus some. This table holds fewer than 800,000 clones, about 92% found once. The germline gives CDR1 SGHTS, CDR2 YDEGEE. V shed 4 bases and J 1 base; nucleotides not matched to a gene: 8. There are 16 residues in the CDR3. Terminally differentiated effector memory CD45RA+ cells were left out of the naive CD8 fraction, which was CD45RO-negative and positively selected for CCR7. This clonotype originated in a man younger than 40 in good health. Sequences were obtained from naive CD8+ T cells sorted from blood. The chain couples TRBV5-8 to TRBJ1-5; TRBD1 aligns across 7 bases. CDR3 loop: CASSARGLKSNQPQHF. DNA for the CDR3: TGTGCCAGCAGCGCAAGGGGGCTAAAGAGCAATCAGCCCCAGCATTTT.